The following is a T cell receptor beta chain sequence with its context. Its antigen is unknown. This sample was taken from a study of T-cell memory formation after mild COVID-19. About the study: The study found TCR clusters largely donor specific.

Study conclusions and caveats: Among CD4+ contracting clones, most were CM and EM, and CD8+ ones EMRA. Pre-infection memory held some responding clones, suggesting pre-existing cross-reactive T cells responded. There was a balanced CD4/CD8 profile in clones contracting day 15 to 85, and later expanders leaned CD4+.

TCRdb recomputed calls from the 5' RACE reads with MiXCR, one row per CDR3 protein. The table records around 340,000 distinct CDR3 sequences, less than 20% of them present only once. Sequenced material: PBMCs or a T cell subset sorted from them (not recorded which). This TCR came from a man aged 18-30 years who had mild COVID-19 (a few samples of this study predate the infection). Cell type and time point are not known.

CDR3 sequence (DNA): TGTGCCACCACCGGGACAGGGGTCTCACCCCTCCACTTT. Translating gives CATTGTGVSPLHF. The chain recombines TRBV28 with TRBJ1-6; 10 bases map to TRBD1. The CDR3 loop spans 13 amino acids. V lost 10 bases, J lost 10 bases, and 7 bases stayed unmatched. Germline V gives CDR1 MDHEN, CDR2 SYDVKM.